Presented here are 5 T cell receptor beta chains from one specimen sequenced in a study of PD-L1 blockade in urothelial cancer. The time point is: pretreatment peripheral blood. Profiled with immunoSEQ multiplex PCR; TCRdb holds only in-frame clones, not every one. This table has about 38,000 clones, around four fifths appearing once. The sample here was PBMCs, taken around atezolizumab (anti-PD-L1) treatment. The receptor set was obtained from a man older than 75 with urothelial cancer.

V usage is TRBV7-8 and J usage is TRBJ1-2; D may be TRBD1 (5 bases). Germline loops: CDR1 SGHVS, CDR2 FQNEAQ. The V end lost 5 bases, the J end lost 4 bases, and 17 bases lay between the germline ends. The CDR3 contains 15 residues. The CDR3, as DNA: TGTGCCAGCAGCGGAACTCCGGGGGAGAGCTATGGCTACACCTTC. Protein product: CASSGTPGESYGYTF.

The rearrangement uses TRBV5-1 and TRBJ2-3; 8 bases line up with TRBD1. Trimming at V came to 4 bases and at J to 0 bases, leaving 7 bases not matched to a gene. The CDR3 contains 16 residues. Germline V gene data show CDR1 as SGHRS and CDR2 as YFSETQ. CDR3 in amino acids: CASSPGQGSSTDTQYF. The CDR3 nucleotides are TGCGCCAGCAGCCCCGGACAGGGCTCTAGCACAGATACGCAGTATTTT.

This clone showed up just once. The chain links TRBV18 to TRBJ2-5; 10 nucleotides line up with TRBD1. There are 15 residues in the CDR3. With 0 bases clipped from V and 6 bases from J, the junction kept 4 bases outside the gene matches. CDR1 and CDR2 (germline): KGHSH, LQKENI. The CDR3 bases are TGTGCCAGCTCACCACCGGGACAGGGGACGAAGACCCAGTACTTC. Protein sequence: CASSPPGQGTKTQYF.

In this sample, this clone turned up once. The V gene is TRBV19, the J gene TRBJ2-3; weak D call: TRBD2 (6 bases). The length of the CDR3 is 14 residues. V lost 9 bases to trimming and J lost 2 bases, with 15 bases between them. Germline values: CDR1 LNHDA, CDR2 SQIVND (reference sequence). The CDR3 coding sequence is TGTGCCAGCAAGGAGGGAGTCCACACAGATACGCAGTATTTT. Residues: CASKEGVHTDTQYF. Complete variable domain (other parts from reference TRBV19 and TRBJ2-3): DGGITQSPKYLFRKEGQNVTLSCEQNLNHDAMYWYRQDPGQGLRLIYYSQIVNDFQKGDIAEGYSVSREKKESFPLTVTSAQKNPTAFYLCASKEGVHTDTQYFGPGTRLTVL.

The J gene is TRBJ2-5, the V gene TRBV4-1, with TRBD2 as a possible D gene (6 bases). The CDR3 runs 15 residues. Trimming removed 1 base at V and 4 bases at J, with 13 bases between. Germline CDR1 MGHRA, CDR2 YSYEKL. The CDR3: CASSQALTGVETQYF. CDR3 nucleotide sequence: TGCGCCAGCAGCCAAGCCCTGACGGGAGTAGAGACCCAGTACTTC.